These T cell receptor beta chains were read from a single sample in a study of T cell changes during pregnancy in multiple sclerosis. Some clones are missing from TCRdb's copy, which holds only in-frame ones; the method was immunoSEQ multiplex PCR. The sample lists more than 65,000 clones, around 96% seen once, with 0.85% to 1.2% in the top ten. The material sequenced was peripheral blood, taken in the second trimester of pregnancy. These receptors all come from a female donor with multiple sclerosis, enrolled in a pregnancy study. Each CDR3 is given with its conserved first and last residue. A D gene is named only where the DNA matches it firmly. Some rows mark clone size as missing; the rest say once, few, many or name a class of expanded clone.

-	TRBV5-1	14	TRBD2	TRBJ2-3	CATKGGVGTDTQYF	TGCGCCACAAAGGGAGGGGTCGGCACAGATACGCAGTATTTT
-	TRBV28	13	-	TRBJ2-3	CASRDRFTDTQYF	TGTGCCAGCCGAGACAGGTTCACAGATACGCAGTATTTT
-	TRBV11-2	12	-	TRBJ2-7	CASSSTGYEQYF	TGTGCCAGCAGCTCAACAGGGTACGAGCAGTACTTC
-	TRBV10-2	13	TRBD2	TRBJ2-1	CASNGAGGNEQFF	TGCGCCAGCAATGGGGCGGGAGGCAATGAGCAGTTCTTC
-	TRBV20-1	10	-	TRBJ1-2	CSARFGGLTF	TGCAGTGCTAGATTCGGAGGGCTCACCTTC
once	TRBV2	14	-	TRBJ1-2	CASNFRGTAYGYTF	TGTGCCAGCAATTTTCGGGGGACGGCCTATGGCTACACCTTC
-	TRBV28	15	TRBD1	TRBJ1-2	CASKIQGGNQDGYTF	TGTGCCAGCAAGATACAGGGGGGAAACCAAGATGGCTACACCTTC
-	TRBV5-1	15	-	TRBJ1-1	CASSQPTELNTEAFF	TGCGCCAGCAGCCAACCGACAGAGTTGAACACTGAAGCTTTCTTT
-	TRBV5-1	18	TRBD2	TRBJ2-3	CASSRNSGRVGSTDTQYF	TGCGCCAGCAGCAGGAATAGCGGGAGAGTAGGGAGCACAGATACGCAGTATTTT
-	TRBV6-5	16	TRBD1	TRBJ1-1	CASSYGTGAMNTEAFF	TGTGCCAGCAGTTACGGGACAGGGGCCATGAACACTGAAGCTTTCTTT
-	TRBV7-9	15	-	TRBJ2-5	CASSFEGGPQETQYF	TGTGCCAGCAGCTTTGAGGGCGGCCCCCAAGAGACCCAGTACTTC
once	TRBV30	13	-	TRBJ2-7	CAWSVSQPYEQYF	TGTGCCTGGAGTGTATCACAACCCTACGAGCAGTACTTC
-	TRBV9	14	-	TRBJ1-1	CASSAPTVNTEAFF	TGTGCCAGCAGCGCCCCGACAGTGAACACTGAAGCTTTCTTT
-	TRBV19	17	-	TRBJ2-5	CASSIDLRGRPQETQYF	TGTGCCAGTAGTATAGATCTTCGAGGGCGGCCCCAAGAGACCCAGTACTTC
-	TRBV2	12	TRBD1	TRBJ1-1	CASRRTGTEAFF	TGTGCCAGCCGACGGACAGGGACTGAAGCTTTCTTT
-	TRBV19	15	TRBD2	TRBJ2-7	CASSIRASGSYEQYF	TGTGCCAGTAGTATCCGGGCTAGCGGGAGCTACGAGCAGTACTTC
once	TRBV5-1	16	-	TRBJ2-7	CASSPKGLEISYEQYF	TGCGCCAGCAGCCCCAAGGGACTGGAGATCTCCTACGAGCAGTACTTC
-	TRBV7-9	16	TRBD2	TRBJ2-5	CASSRLAGGGIETQYF	TGTGCCAGCAGCCGACTAGCGGGAGGTGGGATAGAGACCCAGTACTTC
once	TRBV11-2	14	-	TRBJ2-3	CASSLSGSTDTQYF	TGTGCCAGCAGCTTATCAGGTAGCACAGATACGCAGTATTTT
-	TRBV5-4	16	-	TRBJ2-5	CASSLPSVGGQETQYF	TGTGCCAGCAGCTTGCCTTCCGTCGGGGGACAAGAGACCCAGTACTTC
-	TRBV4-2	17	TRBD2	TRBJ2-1	CASRVREASGSQNEQFF	TGTGCCAGCAGGGTCCGGGAGGCTAGCGGGAGTCAGAATGAGCAGTTCTTC
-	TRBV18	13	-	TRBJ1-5	CASSLGGAQPQHF	TGTGCCAGCTCCCTTGGGGGGGCTCAGCCCCAGCATTTT
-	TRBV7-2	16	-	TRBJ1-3	CASSLVGQGTGNTIYF	TGTGCCAGCAGCTTAGTGGGGCAGGGGACGGGCAACACCATATATTTT
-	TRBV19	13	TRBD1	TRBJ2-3	CASRGQGSDTQYF	TGTGCCAGTAGGGGACAGGGCTCAGATACGCAGTATTTT
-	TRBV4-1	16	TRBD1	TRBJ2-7	CASSQDPGQGRYEQYF	TGCGCCAGCAGCCAAGACCCGGGACAGGGAAGGTACGAGCAGTACTTC
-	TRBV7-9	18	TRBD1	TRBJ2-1	CASSSPGQGRKSYNEQFF	TGTGCCAGCAGCTCACCGGGACAGGGGCGTAAATCCTACAATGAGCAGTTCTTC
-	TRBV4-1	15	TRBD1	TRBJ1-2	CASSQAEGAVYGYTF	TGCGCCAGCAGCCAAGCTGAGGGGGCCGTCTATGGCTACACCTTC
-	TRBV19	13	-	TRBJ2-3	CASSTTRGDTQYF	TGTGCCAGTAGTACAACCAGGGGTGATACGCAGTATTTT
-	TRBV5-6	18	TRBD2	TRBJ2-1	CASSGTSGHAGSYNEQFF	TGTGCCAGCAGCGGGACTAGCGGGCACGCGGGTTCCTACAATGAGCAGTTCTTC
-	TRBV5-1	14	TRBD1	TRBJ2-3	CASSRQGERDTQYF	TGCGCCAGCAGCCGACAGGGGGAAAGAGATACGCAGTATTTT
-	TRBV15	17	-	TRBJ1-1	CATSRDTWTGMNTEAFF	TGTGCCACCAGCAGAGATACGTGGACGGGAATGAACACTGAAGCTTTCTTT
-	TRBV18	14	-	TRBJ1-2	CASSPILQGDGYTF	TGTGCCAGCTCACCCATCTTACAGGGTGATGGCTACACCTTC
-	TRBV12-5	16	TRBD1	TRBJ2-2	CASGLVGSGGPGELFF	TGTGCTAGTGGTTTGGTCGGGTCAGGGGGCCCCGGGGAGCTGTTTTTT
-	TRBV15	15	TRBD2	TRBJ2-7	CATSRDASGREEQYF	TGTGCCACCAGCAGAGATGCGAGCGGGAGGGAAGAGCAGTACTTC
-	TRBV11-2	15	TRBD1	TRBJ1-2	CASSPARGQGYGYTF	TGTGCCAGCAGCCCGGCCAGGGGGCAGGGCTATGGCTACACCTTC
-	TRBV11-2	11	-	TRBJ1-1	CASSFGNEAFF	TGTGCCAGCAGCTTCGGGAATGAAGCTTTCTTT
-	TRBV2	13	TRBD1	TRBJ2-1	CASIGTGYGEQFF	TGTGCCAGCATAGGGACAGGGTACGGTGAGCAGTTCTTC
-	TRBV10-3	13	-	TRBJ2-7	CAISESVAGEQYF	TGTGCCATCAGTGAGTCCGTGGCGGGCGAGCAGTACTTC
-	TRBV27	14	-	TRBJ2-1	CASSDGSSYNEQFF	TGTGCCAGCAGCGACGGGAGCTCCTACAATGAGCAGTTCTTC
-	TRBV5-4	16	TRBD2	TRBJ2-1	CASRRWGGRASNEQFF	TGTGCCAGCAGACGATGGGGCGGGAGGGCCTCGAATGAGCAGTTCTTC
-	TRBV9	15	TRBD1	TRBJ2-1	CASSVVGQGRGEQFF	TGTGCCAGCAGCGTAGTGGGACAGGGTAGAGGTGAGCAGTTCTTC
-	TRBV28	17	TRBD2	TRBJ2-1	CASSFLTGTSGANEQFF	TGTGCCAGCAGTTTCCTTACCGGGACTAGCGGAGCCAATGAGCAGTTCTTC
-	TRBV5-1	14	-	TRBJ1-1	CASSLDRLNTEAFF	TGCGCCAGCAGCTTGGACAGATTGAACACTGAAGCTTTCTTT
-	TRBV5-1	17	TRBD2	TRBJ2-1	CASSLVASGISQGEQFF	TGCGCCAGCAGCTTGGTGGCTAGCGGGATTTCCCAGGGTGAGCAGTTCTTC
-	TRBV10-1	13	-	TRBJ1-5	CASSVGVNQPQHF	TGCGCCAGCAGTGTAGGAGTTAATCAGCCCCAGCATTTT
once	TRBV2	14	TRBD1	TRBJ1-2	CASNPDRGGYGYTF	TGTGCCAGCAACCCGGACAGGGGGGGTTATGGCTACACCTTC
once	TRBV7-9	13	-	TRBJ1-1	CASSFGWNTEAFF	TGTGCCAGCAGCTTCGGTTGGAACACTGAAGCTTTCTTT
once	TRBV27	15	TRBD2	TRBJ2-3	CASGSGRAGSDTQYF	TGTGCCAGCGGTAGCGGGAGGGCGGGGTCAGATACGCAGTATTTT
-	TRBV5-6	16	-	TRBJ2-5	CASSSRQEWYQETQYF	TGTGCCAGCAGCTCCCGACAGGAATGGTACCAAGAGACCCAGTACTTC
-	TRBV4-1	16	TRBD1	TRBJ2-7	CASSQDWGQGMYEQYF	TGCGCCAGCAGCCAAGATTGGGGACAGGGGATGTACGAGCAGTACTTC
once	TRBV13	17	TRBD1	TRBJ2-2	CASSSAGTGVYTGELFF	TGTGCCAGCAGCTCCGCCGGGACAGGGGTATACACCGGGGAGCTGTTTTTT
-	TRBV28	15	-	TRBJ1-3	CASSLQDNRGNTIYF	TGTGCCAGCAGTTTGCAGGACAACCGAGGAAACACCATATATTTT
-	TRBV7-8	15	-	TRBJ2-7	CASSLVGRGSYEQYF	TGTGCCAGCAGCTTAGTGGGCAGGGGTTCCTACGAGCAGTACTTC
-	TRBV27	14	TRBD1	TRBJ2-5	CASSPRTGRETQYF	TGTGCCAGCAGTCCCCGGACAGGGAGAGAGACCCAGTACTTC
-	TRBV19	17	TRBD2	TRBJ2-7	CAQAKNEDGGDTYEQYF	TGTGCCCAAGCAAAAAATGAGGACGGGGGGGATACCTACGAGCAGTACTTC